The 27 T cell receptor beta chains given below trace back to one sample, sequenced in a study of identical twins. TCRdb re-analysed the 5' RACE reads in MiXCR, keeping a single row per CDR3 protein. The table records roughly 1.6 million distinct CDR3 sequences, about 32% of them present only once. The specimen sequenced was cord blood. The receptor source for this set is a newborn girl in good health.

This clonotype was counted between two and nine times. The genes are TRBV4-2 and TRBJ1-5; 7 bases fit TRBD1. Looked up from germline, CDR1 is LGHNA and CDR2 is YNFKEQ. The CDR3 runs 17 residues. Germline trimming cut 3 bases from V and 0 bases from J; bases unmatched to any gene: 8. CDR3 sequence: CASSQVSQGDSNQPQHF. The CDR3 DNA sequence: TGTGCCAGCAGCCAGGTTAGCCAGGGGGATAGCAATCAGCCCCAGCATTTT.

As for this clonotype: A read error may produce the germline difference seen at one junction end. The rearrangement joins TRBV7-9 to TRBJ1-5; D is undetermined. The CDR3 is made up of 14 amino acids. CDR1 and CDR2 (germline): SEHNR, FQNEAQ (reference sequence). CDR3 in DNA: TGTGCCAGCAGCGTATACGATAGCAATCAGCCCCGGCATTTT. This encodes CASSVYDSNQPRHF.

This clonotype was detected only a few times. The gene calls are TRBV7-9 and TRBJ1-4; no clear D. Trimming pared 3 bases from V and 8 bases from J, leaving 10 bases between. The CDR3 contains 13 residues. From germline, CDR1 is SEHNR and CDR2 FQNEAQ (reference sequence). CDR3 amino acids: CASSLAPPEKLFF. The CDR3 bases are TGTGCCAGCAGCTTGGCCCCCCCGGAAAAACTGTTTTTT.

The chain couples TRBV29-1 to TRBJ2-1, with D possibly matching TRBD2 (7 bases). CDR3 length: 12 residues. Germline V CDR1 and CDR2: SQVTM, ANQGSEA. Trimming pared 3 bases from V and 10 bases from J, leaving 13 bases between. CDR3 amino acids: CSVEGGGDEQFF. For the CDR3, the DNA is TGCAGCGTTGAGGGGGGGGGCGACGAGCAGTTCTTC.

This clonotype was counted a few times. The CDR3 DNA sequence: TGTGCCATCACTCCGGGACAGGGCTCCTACGAGCAGTACTTC. The encoded protein is CAITPGQGSYEQYF. The chain joins TRBV10-3 to TRBJ2-7, with 9 nucleotides matching TRBD1. The CDR3 is 14 residues long. CDR1 is ENHRY, CDR2 SYGVKD, per germline. V shed 7 bases, J shed 0 bases, and the junction held 4 bases outside the gene matches.

This clonotype was seen a few times. The CDR3 sequence is CASSTSRQGLRYNEQFF. CDR3 bases: TGTGCCAGCAGTACATCCAGACAGGGACTACGCTACAATGAGCAGTTCTTC. The V and J genes are TRBV2 and TRBJ2-1; the D call may be TRBD1 or TRBD2 (7 bases each). Germline assignment: CDR1 SNHLY and CDR2 FYNNEI. Trimming took 5 bases from V and 3 from J, leaving 20 bases between them. CDR3 length: 17 amino acids.

This clonotype was seen a few times. The chain is built from TRBV6-2 or TRBV6-3 and TRBJ2-1; 14 positions agree with TRBD2. The CDR3 runs to 18 residues. V lost 6 bases, J lost 7 bases, and 14 bases stayed unmatched. The germline V gene encodes CDR1 MNHEY and CDR2 SVGEGT. The CDR3 here is CASSPMTSGRARFNEQFF. DNA of the CDR3: TGTGCCAGCAGCCCGATGACTAGCGGGAGGGCCCGTTTTAATGAGCAGTTCTTC.

This clonotype was found many times. The genes are TRBV28 and TRBJ1-2, with TRBD1 identical over 8 bases. Germline CDR1 reads MDHEN; CDR2 reads SYDVKM. This CDR3 is built from 14 residues. V was clipped by 5 bases and J by 4 bases; unmatched bases: 6. The chain's CDR3 is CASSSRDRLYGYTF. In DNA, the CDR3 is TGTGCCAGCAGTAGCCGGGACAGGCTCTATGGCTACACCTTC.

In this sample, this clonotype turned up a few times. Here the CDR3 DNA reads TGTGCCAGCAGTCCCTTCCCAGGGGGCCCAGATACGCAGTATTTT. Its protein is CASSPFPGGPDTQYF. The rearrangement uses TRBV27 and TRBJ2-3, with 8 bases that match TRBD1. CDR1 is MNHEY, CDR2 SMNVEV, per germline (reference sequence). After removal of 5 bases from V and 4 bases from J, the junction contained 8 bases not matched to a gene. The CDR3 consists of 15 residues.

This clonotype has a handful of counts. V is TRBV30 and J is TRBJ2-1, with TRBD1 as a possible D gene (5 bases). The CDR3 extends over 13 amino acids. Trimming removed 4 bases from V and 0 bases from J, with 7 bases in between. In germline, CDR1 is GTSNPN, CDR2 SVGIG (reference sequence). The CDR3: CAWKDTSYNEQFF. The CDR3, as DNA: TGTGCCTGGAAGGACACCTCCTACAATGAGCAGTTCTTC.

The chain recombines TRBV10-3 with TRBJ1-2; possible D gene TRBD1, 5 bases. Germline CDR1 and CDR2: ENHRY and SYGVKD. V gave up 3 bases and J gave up 4 bases, with 9 bases separating them. The CDR3 sequence is 13 residues long. This CDR3 reads CAISEDSTYGYTF. The CDR3, as DNA: TGTGCCATCAGTGAAGACAGCACCTATGGCTACACCTTC.

This clonotype has just a few counts. The rearrangement joins TRBV28 to TRBJ2-7; 7 bases fit TRBD1. The V gene end was trimmed by 2 bases and the J gene end by 6 bases; junction bases not matched to a gene: 1. There are 12 residues in the CDR3. Germline-derived CDR1 and CDR2 are MDHEN and SYDVKM. The DNA of the CDR3 is TGTGCCAGCAGTTTAAAGGGGGCCGAGCAGTACTTC. It is translated as CASSLKGAEQYF.

This chain connects TRBV3-1 to TRBJ2-2, with 13 bases lining up with TRBD2. The J segment lost 0 bases and the V segment lost 1 base, leaving 2 bases of the junction unmatched. The CDR3 has 18 amino acids. Germline assignment: CDR1 LGHDT and CDR2 YNNKEL (reference sequence). CDR3 amino acids: CASSQGTSGSANTGELFF. For the CDR3, the DNA is TGTGCCAGCAGCCAAGGGACTAGCGGGAGCGCGAACACCGGGGAGCTGTTTTTT.

This clonotype was observed a few times. This chain links TRBV6-6 with TRBJ2-4; TRBD1 is a possible D gene (5 bases). The J call is doubtful: the DNA matches TRBJ2-7 better. CDR1 is MNHNY, CDR2 SVGAGI, per germline (reference sequence). The CDR3 totals 15 residues. Written as DNA, the CDR3 is TGTGCCAGCAGTCACCGGACAATTAAGCCCTACGAGCAGTACTTC. Amino acids: CASSHRTIKPYEQYF.

The genes are TRBV5-1 and TRBJ1-1, with D perhaps TRBD1 (5 bases). Germline lookup yields CDR1 SGHRS and CDR2 YFSETQ. Between the trimmed V and J ends, which lost 4 bases and 3 bases, there was a span of 13 bases. The CDR3 runs 14 residues. The CDR3 reads CASSGGISDTEAFF. The DNA for the CDR3 is TGCGCCAGCAGCGGGGGTATTAGCGACACTGAAGCTTTCTTT.

This clonotype was recorded a few times. DNA for the CDR3: TGCAGTGCTACCTCAACAGGAAATGGCGGCTACACCTTC. The encoded protein is CSATSTGNGGYTF. V and J are TRBV20-1 and TRBJ1-2; possible D gene TRBD1, 5 bases. Trimming left V 4 bases short and J 8 bases short, with 17 bases between. Germline CDR1 DFQATT, CDR2 SNEGSKA (reference sequence). The CDR3 has 13 residues.

This sequence joins TRBV5-1 and TRBJ1-2; D call uncertain. CDR1 and CDR2 from the germline V gene are SGHRS and YFSETQ. Trimming took off 6 bases at V and 7 bases at J, with 10 bases between the two ends. The CDR3 runs 11 residues. The CDR3 sequence: CASTGIGGYTF. CDR3 coding DNA: TGCGCCAGCACGGGGATAGGTGGCTACACCTTC.

A few counts support this clonotype. The chain has TRBV7-9 and TRBJ1-4; 9 nucleotides match TRBD1. The CDR3 loop spans 18 amino acids. Germline V CDR1 and CDR2: SEHNR, FQNEAQ (reference sequence). V trimming: 0 bases; J trimming: 0 bases; junction bases outside the gene matches: 5. The DNA for the CDR3 is TGTGCCAGCAGCTTAGCGACGGGACAGGGTGCAACTAATGAAAAACTGTTTTTT. Translation: CASSLATGQGATNEKLFF.

V is TRBV12-3 or TRBV12-4 and J is TRBJ2-5, with 12 nucleotides matching TRBD1. The CDR3 sequence is 15 residues long. J lost 11 bases, V lost 5 bases, and 12 bases had no gene match. CDR3 nucleotide sequence: TGTGCCAGCAGTCATACCGGGACAGGGGGCTACGGGCAGTACTTC. Its protein is CASSHTGTGGYGQYF.

This clonotype was recorded a few times. The chain carries TRBV18 and TRBJ1-6, with 9 nucleotides matching TRBD1. The CDR3 sequence is 15 residues long. J was trimmed by 6 bases and V by 6 bases; bases with no gene match: 6. Germline lookup yields CDR1 KGHSH and CDR2 LQKENI. The CDR3 DNA is TGTGCCAGCTCGCGAACGGGACAGGGTAATTCACCCCTCCACTTT. Translation gives CASSRTGQGNSPLHF. The full variable domain, its missing parts supplied by reference TRBV18 and TRBJ1-6, is NAGVMQNPRHLVRRRGQEARLRCSPMKGHSHVYWYRQLPEEGLKFMVYLQKENIIDESGMPKERFSAEFPKEGPSILRIQQVVRGDSAAYFCASSRTGQGNSPLHFGNGTRLTVT.

The chain uses TRBV7-2 and TRBJ2-4; a possible D gene is TRBD2 (6 bases). The ends were cut back, 4 bases at V and 3 bases at J, with 16 bases in the middle. The CDR3 runs to 16 residues. Germline assignment: CDR1 SGHTA and CDR2 FQGNSA. This chain's CDR3 is CASSSYRESGKNIQYF. CDR3 DNA: TGTGCCAGCAGCTCCTATCGGGAGTCGGGCAAAAACATTCAGTACTTC.

This clonotype was detected many times. The junction does not match germline at one end; this may be a read error. The genes are TRBV5-5 and TRBJ2-5; either TRBD1 or TRBD2 may fit D (5 bases each). Germline CDR1 SGHKS, CDR2 YYEKEE (reference sequence). The CDR3 is 17 amino acids. Here the CDR3 reads CASTLRGIGRTQETQYF. CDR3 DNA sequence: TGTGCCAGCACCTTGAGGGGTATTGGGCGGACGCAAGAGACCCAGTACTTC.

This clonotype has just a few counts. CDR3 loop: CASSVTGSGNTIYF. The CDR3 nucleotides read TGTGCCAGCAGCGTGACAGGGAGCGGAAACACCATATATTTT. The chain has TRBV9 and TRBJ1-3, with 7 bases identical to TRBD1. There are 14 residues in the CDR3. The germline V gene encodes CDR1 SGDLS and CDR2 YYNGEE. V gave up 2 bases and J gave up 4 bases; unmatched junction bases: 3.

The chain employs TRBV20-1 and TRBJ2-7; perhaps TRBD2 as D (7 bases). Germline V CDR1 and CDR2: DFQATT, SNEGSKA (reference sequence). V gave up 3 bases and J gave up 4 bases, with 16 bases separating them. The length of the CDR3 is 14 residues. The CDR3 nucleotides read TGCAGTGCTAGTCTGGCGGGGGCGTTGTACGAGCAGTACTTC. Translation gives CSASLAGALYEQYF.

As concerns this clonotype: This may come from a read error, since a much larger clone is one base off. The V and J genes are TRBV28 and TRBJ1-2, with D uncertain. CDR1 and CDR2 from the germline V gene are MDHEN and SYDVKM. The CDR3 sequence is 15 residues long. Trimming shortened V by 3 bases and J by 6 bases, and 17 bases separated the two germline ends. CDR3 in amino acids: CASSFGGRQNHGYTF. The CDR3 nucleotides are TGTGCCAGCAGTTTCGGAGGGCGCCAGAACCATGGCTACACCTTC.

This clonotype showed up just a few times. The chain employs TRBV7-2 and TRBJ2-2; TRBD2 aligns across 10 bases. Looked up from germline, CDR1 is SGHTA and CDR2 is FQGNSA. With V trimmed by 6 bases and J by 0 bases, 1 base remained unmatched. This CDR3 contains 15 residues. The CDR3 DNA follows: TGTGCCAGCAGTGGACTAGCGGCGAACACCGGGGAGCTGTTTTTT. This encodes CASSGLAANTGELFF.

A remark on this clonotype: A junction boundary mismatches the germline segment, possibly from a read error. V is TRBV18 and J is TRBJ1-2; D gene ambiguous. Looked up from germline, CDR1 is KGHSH and CDR2 is LQKENI. The CDR3 has 14 amino acids. CDR3 DNA sequence: TGTGCCATCTCACCAAAGGGTCATAACTATGGCTACACCTTC. Protein product: CAISPKGHNYGYTF.